This T cell receptor beta chain was sequenced for a study of blood T cell repertoires in COVID-19. Across the study: The analysed material was cDNA or gDNA that came from T cells, B-cell-depleted T cells, or PBMCs.

The V gene's germline CDR1 is SGHNT and CDR2 YYREEE (reference sequence). CDR3 length equals 16 residues. Trimming took 4 bases from V and 5 from J; bases not matched to a gene: 13. In the original processing: Amplification with reference gene primers provided the estimates of nucleated cell counts. Sequencing used immunoSEQ multiplex PCR; TCRdb keeps in-frame clones, though not all of them. D and trimming were read from the DNA, whereas the V and J calls and clone size are those reported in that table. The profile shows 200,000 or so clones, 70% to 90% of them singletons. Recruits, aged about 18 to 100 years, lived in 25 or so US areas.

This rearrangement joins TRBV5-4 to TRBJ2-7; 9 bases match TRBD1. The sample comprised PBMCs or T cells enriched from blood (not recorded which). The TCR was taken from a woman in her thirties or forties with acute COVID-19. In DNA form, the CDR3 reads TGTGCCAGCAGCCCCCTCCGGAACAGGGGGCGACACGAGCAGTACTTC. It codes for CASSPLRNRGRHEQYF. Together with reference TRBV5-4 and TRBJ2-7, the CDR3 gives the full variable domain: ETGVTQSPTHLIKTRGQQVTLRCSSQSGHNTVSWYQQALGQGPQFIFQYYREEENGRGNFPPRFSGLQFPNYSSELNVNALELDDSALYLCASSPLRNRGRHEQYFGPGTRLTVT.